The 14 T cell receptor beta chains presented below share a single source sample, sequenced in a study of T cell repertoires in cytomegalovirus infection. Each CDR3 protein is one row after TCRdb ran MiXCR on the reads. This sample has about 260,000 distinct CDR3 sequences; roughly an eighth occur once, and the top ten carry 8.5% to 10%. Sequenced input: PBMCs. All receptors come from a human donor in good health (CMV status not recorded). Some clones in this sample may be carry-over from other donors' samples.

This clonotype was seen a few times. The chain links TRBV5-4 to TRBJ2-1, with a tentative D call TRBD2 (5 bases). The CDR3 has 14 amino acids. Trimming took off 4 bases at V and 9 bases at J, with 17 bases between the two ends. Looked up from germline, CDR1 is SGHNT and CDR2 is YYREEE (reference sequence). The CDR3 protein is CASSPGSSPGEQFF. The DNA of the CDR3 is TGTGCCAGCAGCCCGGGGTCTAGCCCCGGTGAGCAGTTCTTC. Supplemented by reference TRBV5-4 and TRBJ2-1, the full variable domain reads ETGVTQSPTHLIKTRGQQVTLRCSSQSGHNTVSWYQQALGQGPQFIFQYYREEENGRGNFPPRFSGLQFPNYSSELNVNALELDDSALYLCASSPGSSPGEQFFGPGTRLTVL.

This clonotype was picked up a small number of times. The chain combines TRBV27 with TRBJ1-6; D not resolved. CDR3 length: 13 amino acids. Germline CDR1 and CDR2: MNHEY and SMNVEV (reference sequence). Trimming removed 3 bases at V and 7 bases at J, with 7 bases between. CDR3 coding DNA: TGTGCCAGCAGTTTTAGAGGGAATTCACCCCTCCACTTT. Translated, it gives CASSFRGNSPLHF.

The CDR3 nucleotides read TGTGCCAGCAGCTCCCCCCTTCGGGATACGCAGTATTTT. Encoded protein: CASSSPLRDTQYF. This rearrangement joins TRBV11-3 to TRBJ2-3; D gene uncertain. V was trimmed by 4 bases and J by 6 bases, leaving 11 bases between them. This CDR3 is built from 13 residues. Germline assignment: CDR1 SGHNT and CDR2 YENEEA.

This clonotype was picked up many times. The rearrangement links TRBV4-2 to TRBJ2-7; no firm D call. Germline V gene lookup returns CDR1 LGHNA and CDR2 YNFKEQ. The CDR3 covers 14 residues. The V and J ends lost 1 base and 0 bases respectively, with 7 bases between them. CDR3 region: CASSQGGISYEQYF. CDR3 bases: TGTGCCAGCAGCCAAGGCGGCATCTCCTACGAGCAGTACTTC.

This clonotype was detected ten times or more. CDR3 sequence: CASSRGLGNEKLFF. In DNA, the CDR3 is TGTGCCAGCAGTCGGGGGTTGGGGAATGAAAAACTGTTTTTT. The chain joins TRBV25-1 to TRBJ1-4; possibly TRBD1 for D (5 bases). Germline assignment: CDR1 MGHDK and CDR2 SYGVNS. V was cut by 5 bases and J by 5 bases, with 12 bases left in between. The CDR3 consists of 14 residues.

The CDR3 loop is CASSPRQGAEAFF. Here the CDR3 DNA reads TGTGCCAGCAGCCCGAGACAGGGAGCTGAAGCTTTCTTT. The V call is TRBV11-2, the J call TRBJ1-1; 7 nucleotides line up with TRBD1. Unmatched junction bases numbered 6, after V lost 5 bases and J lost 6 bases. The CDR3 is made up of 13 amino acids. From germline, CDR1 is SGHAT and CDR2 FQNNGV.

This clonotype came up a few times. The CDR3 sequence: CASSYPTTSGYNEQFF. The CDR3 DNA follows: TGTGCCAGCAGTTACCCCACGACTAGCGGATACAATGAGCAGTTCTTC. V is TRBV6-2 or TRBV6-3 and J is TRBJ2-1; 9 nucleotides line up with TRBD2. The CDR3 consists of 16 residues. Germline V gene lookup returns CDR1 MNHEY and CDR2 SVGEGT. V lost 2 bases to trimming and J lost 4 bases; unmatched junction nucleotides: 6.

The chain combines TRBV24-1 with TRBJ2-2; D gene unclear. Germline V lookup: CDR1 KGHDR, CDR2 SFDVKD. This CDR3 has 12 amino acids. Trimming removed 4 bases at V and 4 bases at J, with 3 bases between. The CDR3 here is CATSDRTGELFF. The CDR3 region has the DNA TGTGCCACCAGTGACCGCACCGGGGAGCTGTTTTTT.

The J gene is TRBJ1-1, the V gene TRBV28, with D unclear. Germline V lookup: CDR1 MDHEN, CDR2 SYDVKM. The CDR3 is 11 residues long. Trimming shortened V by 6 bases and J by 7 bases, and 9 bases separated the two germline ends. The CDR3 here is CASRGPHEAFF. In nucleotides, the CDR3 is TGTGCCAGCAGGGGCCCTCATGAAGCTTTCTTT.

The chain combines TRBV5-6 with TRBJ2-1; the match to TRBD1 covers 8 bases. The germline V gene encodes CDR1 SGHDT and CDR2 YYEEEE. This CDR3 has 16 residues. V shed 4 bases, J shed 0 bases, and the junction held 6 bases outside the gene matches. CDR3: CASSVRGLRSYNEQFF. The CDR3 nucleotides read TGTGCCAGCAGCGTCAGGGGGCTGCGCTCCTACAATGAGCAGTTCTTC.

The chain links TRBV25-1 to TRBJ1-1; D might be TRBD1 (6 bases). CDR3 length: 13 amino acids. Trimming took 5 bases from V and 4 from J, leaving 11 bases between them. Looked up from germline, CDR1 is MGHDK and CDR2 is SYGVNS. DNA of the CDR3: TGTGCCAGCAGTAGAGGGGGGTTCACTGAAGCTTTCTTT. Protein product: CASSRGGFTEAFF.

This clonotype was seen ten or more times. The chain joins TRBV7-2 to TRBJ2-3, with 8 bases lining up with TRBD2. Unmatched junction bases numbered 10, after V lost 5 bases and J lost 3 bases. The CDR3 length is 16 residues. Germline CDR1 and CDR2: SGHTA and FQGNSA. CDR3 sequence: CASSPLSGKGTDTQYF. CDR3 in DNA: TGTGCCAGCAGCCCGCTTAGCGGGAAGGGGACAGATACGCAGTATTTT. The whole variable domain, remainder taken from reference TRBV7-2 and TRBJ2-3, is GAGVSQSPSNKVTEKGKDVELRCDPISGHTALYWYRQSLGQGLEFLIYFQGNSAPDKSGLPSDRFSAERTGGSVSTLTIQRTQQEDSAVYLCASSPLSGKGTDTQYFGPGTRLTVL.

This clonotype was detected a few times. This chain connects TRBV18 to TRBJ2-7; 7 nucleotides agree with TRBD1. Germline trimming cut 3 bases from V and 2 bases from J; bases unmatched to any gene: 10. CDR1 and CDR2 (germline): KGHSH, LQKENI. The CDR3 extends over 16 amino acids. The CDR3 sequence is CASSPLPGQLAYEQYF. CDR3 DNA: TGTGCCAGCTCACCTTTACCGGGACAGCTAGCCTACGAGCAGTACTTC.

This clonotype has more than one count but fewer than ten. The chain uses TRBV19 and TRBJ2-1; 12 bases align to TRBD2. CDR1 is LNHDA, CDR2 SQIVND, per germline (reference sequence). J gave up 10 bases and V 3 bases, and 10 bases lay outside the gene matches. CDR3 length: 16 amino acids. The CDR3 DNA sequence: TGTGCCAGTAGTATGCGGACTAGCGGGGCAAGTAAGGAGCAGTTCTTC. It encodes CASSMRTSGASKEQFF.